The clone carrying this T cell receptor beta chain was seen only a few times. The data are from a study of identical twins. TCRdb itself ran the 5' RACE reads through MiXCR, one entry per CDR3 protein. This sample has roughly 700,000 distinct CDR3 sequences, with 8% to 9% found just once. The CDR3 is 12 amino acids. Trimming took off 6 bases at V and 8 bases at J, with 11 bases between the two ends. CDR1 is SEHNR and CDR2 is FQNEAQ in the germline V gene (reference sequence). This sample was also put to use in a study of yellow fever vaccine responses in identical twins. That work contributes: Twin vaccine T cell responses reportedly seemed partly convergent, partly personalized.

Sequences were obtained from PBMCs. The clonotype was recovered from a woman younger than 35 in good health. The chain couples TRBV7-9 to TRBJ2-1, with no clear D. CDR3 nucleotides: TGTGCCAGCAGTCTCCCGGTGGATGAGCAGTTCTTC. Its protein product is CASSLPVDEQFF.